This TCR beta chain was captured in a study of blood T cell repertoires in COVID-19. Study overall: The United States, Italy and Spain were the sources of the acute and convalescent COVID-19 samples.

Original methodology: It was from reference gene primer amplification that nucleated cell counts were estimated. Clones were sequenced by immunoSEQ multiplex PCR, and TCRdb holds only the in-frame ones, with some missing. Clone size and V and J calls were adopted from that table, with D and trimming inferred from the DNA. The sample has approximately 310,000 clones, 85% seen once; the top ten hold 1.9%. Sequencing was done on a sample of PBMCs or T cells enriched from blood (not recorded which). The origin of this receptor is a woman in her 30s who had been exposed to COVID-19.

The CDR3 sequence: CAWSGGWSGEQFF. The DNA for the CDR3 is TGTGCCTGGAGTGGTGGCTGGTCGGGGGAGCAGTTCTTC. The chain couples TRBV30 to TRBJ2-1; TRBD2 might be the D (5 bases). Germline CDR1 GTSNPN, CDR2 SVGIG (reference sequence). The CDR3 spans 13 residues. V dropped 1 base and J dropped 10 bases, with 14 bases sitting between them.